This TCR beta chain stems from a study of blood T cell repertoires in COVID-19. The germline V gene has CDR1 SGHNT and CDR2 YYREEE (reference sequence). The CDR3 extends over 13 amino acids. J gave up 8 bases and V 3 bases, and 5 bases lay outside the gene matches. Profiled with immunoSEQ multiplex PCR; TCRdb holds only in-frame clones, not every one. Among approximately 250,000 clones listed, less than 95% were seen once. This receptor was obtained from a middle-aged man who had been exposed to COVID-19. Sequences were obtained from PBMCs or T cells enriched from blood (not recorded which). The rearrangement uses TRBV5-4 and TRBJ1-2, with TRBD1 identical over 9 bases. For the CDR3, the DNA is TGTGCCAGCAGCTCGACAGGGGGTATAGGCTACACCTTC. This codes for CASSSTGGIGYTF.